This is a list of T cell receptor beta chains from one sample in a study of cytomegalovirus exposure and HLA in healthy donors. Measured with immunoSEQ multiplex PCR; TCRdb has only the in-frame clones, and not every one. The sample shows under 400,000 clones, roughly 86% of them seen only once. The material sequenced was PBMCs. The receptors stem from a man aged 25-45 years in good health and CMV-seronegative. The CDR3 runs from the conserved cysteine through the conserved F or W. Each record gives: clone size, D gene, J gene, V gene, CDR3 protein, CDR3 DNA. D genes are given only for firm matches. Size is stated for part of the rows, as once, few or many counts, or as a class when the clone is expanded.

size: .
D: TRBD2
J: TRBJ2-1
V: TRBV2
CDR3: CANLAGGPNNEQFF
DNA: TGTGCCAATCTAGCGGGGGGTCCTAACAATGAGCAGTTCTTC

size: .
D: TRBD1
J: TRBJ2-7
V: TRBV15
CDR3: CATSGTGISYEQYF
DNA: TGTGCCACCAGCGGGACAGGAATTTCCTACGAGCAGTACTTC

size: few
D: .
J: TRBJ1-2
V: TRBV30
CDR3: CAWSVMSRFHGYTF
DNA: TGTGCCTGGAGTGTAATGTCCAGATTCCATGGCTACACCTTC

size: .
D: .
J: TRBJ1-6
V: TRBV4-3
CDR3: CASSQDYGRGSYNSPLHF
DNA: TGCGCCAGCAGCCAAGATTATGGACGGGGCTCCTATAATTCACCCCTCCACTTT

size: .
D: .
J: TRBJ2-2
V: TRBV4-1
CDR3: CASSQGGGTGELFF
DNA: TGCGCCAGCAGCCAAGGAGGTGGCACCGGGGAGCTGTTTTTT

size: .
D: TRBD2
J: TRBJ2-4
V: TRBV7-2
CDR3: CASSDLAGGPYQYF
DNA: TGTGCCAGCAGCGACCTAGCGGGGGGACCGTATCAGTACTTC

size: .
D: .
J: TRBJ2-6
V: TRBV5-1
CDR3: CASSPQAGSISGANVLTF
DNA: TGCGCCAGCAGCCCCCAGGCAGGTTCCATCTCTGGGGCCAACGTCCTGACTTTC

size: .
D: .
J: TRBJ1-1
V: TRBV9
CDR3: CASSVGGNGNTEAFF
DNA: TGTGCCAGCAGCGTAGGCGGGAACGGGAACACTGAAGCTTTCTTT

size: few
D: TRBD1
J: TRBJ1-2
V: TRBV18
CDR3: CASSPTGQAYGYTF
DNA: TGTGCCAGCTCACCGACAGGACAGGCTTATGGCTACACCTTC

size: .
D: .
J: TRBJ1-1
V: TRBV2
CDR3: CASTGAGEITEAFF
DNA: TGTGCCAGCACCGGGGCAGGGGAGATTACTGAAGCTTTCTTT

size: .
D: .
J: TRBJ1-3
V: TRBV19
CDR3: CASSMRQNSGNTIYF
DNA: TGTGCCAGTAGTATGCGGCAGAACTCTGGAAACACCATATATTTT

size: .
D: TRBD1
J: TRBJ2-5
V: TRBV6-5
CDR3: CASSRTGAAPEYF
DNA: TGTGCCAGCAGTCGGACAGGGGCCGCCCCCGAGTACTTC

size: .
D: .
J: TRBJ1-2
V: TRBV6-5
CDR3: CASFLPGHPAGGYTF
DNA: TGTGCCAGCTTCTTACCGGGACATCCCGCGGGTGGCTACACCTTC

size: .
D: TRBD1
J: TRBJ2-3
V: TRBV6-1
CDR3: CASRRGPAEGDTQYF
DNA: TGTGCCAGCAGGAGGGGGCCCGCCGAGGGGGATACGCAGTATTTT

size: .
D: TRBD1
J: TRBJ2-5
V: TRBV7-7
CDR3: CASTPTGVGETQYF
DNA: TGTGCCAGCACACCGACAGGGGTTGGGGAGACCCAGTACTTC

size: .
D: TRBD2
J: TRBJ2-7
V: TRBV7-2
CDR3: CASSRLGGRSSYEQYF
DNA: TGTGCCAGCAGCCGCCTCGGGGGGAGAAGTTCCTACGAGCAGTACTTC

size: few
D: TRBD1
J: TRBJ2-1
V: TRBV10-3
CDR3: CAISKDGTGSVDEQFF
DNA: TGTGCCATCAGTAAAGATGGGACAGGGTCAGTCGATGAGCAGTTCTTC

size: .
D: TRBD2
J: TRBJ2-5
V: TRBV6-4
CDR3: CASSTRGGESETQYF
DNA: TGTGCCAGCAGTACACGCGGGGGGGAATCAGAGACCCAGTACTTC

size: once
D: .
J: TRBJ2-1
V: TRBV19
CDR3: CASSPMGGIYRGNEQFF
DNA: TGTGCCAGTAGTCCCATGGGGGGTATATACCGCGGGAATGAGCAGTTCTTC

size: once
D: .
J: TRBJ2-7
V: TRBV6-5
CDR3: CASSFTGLGTYEQYF
DNA: TGTGCCAGCAGTTTTACGGGACTCGGAACCTACGAGCAGTACTTC

size: .
D: TRBD2
J: TRBJ2-3
V: TRBV27
CDR3: CASKRGLAGGLMPDTQYF
DNA: TGTGCCAGCAAAAGGGGACTAGCGGGGGGGCTAATGCCTGATACGCAGTATTTT

size: .
D: TRBD1
J: TRBJ1-2
V: TRBV9
CDR3: CASSVGNEGAYGYTF
DNA: TGTGCCAGCAGCGTAGGAAATGAGGGGGCCTATGGCTACACCTTC

size: .
D: TRBD2
J: TRBJ2-2
V: TRBV5-4
CDR3: CASSARGGAMETGELFF
DNA: TGTGCCAGCAGCGCCCGCGGGGGGGCGATGGAAACCGGGGAGCTGTTTTTT

size: .
D: TRBD1
J: TRBJ1-2
V: TRBV19
CDR3: CASRIGQGVMNYGYTF
DNA: TGTGCCAGTAGGATCGGACAGGGTGTTATGAACTATGGCTACACCTTC

size: .
D: TRBD1
J: TRBJ1-6
V: TRBV10-3
CDR3: CAISAKDRVDSPLHF
DNA: TGTGCCATCAGTGCGAAGGACAGGGTTGATTCACCCCTCCACTTT

size: .
D: TRBD1
J: TRBJ2-5
V: TRBV2
CDR3: CASGKDRGSQETQYF
DNA: TGTGCCAGCGGTAAGGACAGGGGAAGCCAAGAGACCCAGTACTTC

size: .
D: .
J: TRBJ2-6
V: TRBV6-5
CDR3: CASSYLPGSGANVLTF
DNA: TGTGCCAGCAGTTACCTTCCGGGCTCTGGGGCCAACGTCCTGACTTTC

size: .
D: TRBD1
J: TRBJ2-7
V: TRBV2
CDR3: CASSKQGFSYEQYF
DNA: TGTGCCAGCAGTAAACAGGGGTTCTCCTACGAGCAGTACTTC

size: .
D: TRBD2
J: TRBJ2-5
V: TRBV5-8
CDR3: CASSPGTSGAYQETQYF
DNA: TGTGCCAGCAGCCCTGGGACTAGCGGGGCGTACCAAGAGACCCAGTACTTC

size: .
D: TRBD1
J: TRBJ1-5
V: TRBV28
CDR3: CASSLPLTGDQPQHF
DNA: TGTGCCAGCAGTTTACCCCTGACAGGGGATCAGCCCCAGCATTTT

size: .
D: .
J: TRBJ1-2
V: TRBV9
CDR3: CASSEGNYGYTF
DNA: TGTGCCAGCAGCGAGGGGAACTATGGCTACACCTTC

size: .
D: .
J: TRBJ2-7
V: TRBV5-1
CDR3: CASSPVSGYEQYF
DNA: TGCGCCAGCAGCCCAGTTTCCGGGTACGAGCAGTACTTC

size: once
D: TRBD1
J: TRBJ1-5
V: TRBV6-1
CDR3: CASTPGTGGQPQHF
DNA: TGTGCCAGCACCCCCGGGACAGGGGGTCAGCCCCAGCATTTT

size: .
D: TRBD1
J: TRBJ1-2
V: TRBV6-1
CDR3: CASVGTESNYGYTF
DNA: TGTGCCAGCGTGGGGACAGAAAGTAACTATGGCTACACCTTC

size: few
D: .
J: TRBJ1-6
V: TRBV21-1
CDR3: CASSFLCGDRGPYNSPLHF
DNA: TGTGCCAGCAGCTTTCTTTGCGGGGACAGGGGGCCCTATAATTCACCCCTCCACTTT

size: once
D: .
J: TRBJ2-7
V: TRBV6-5
CDR3: CASSDYREQAYEQYF
DNA: TGTGCCAGCAGTGACTACAGGGAACAGGCCTACGAGCAGTACTTC

size: .
D: .
J: TRBJ2-3
V: TRBV27
CDR3: CASSQGGPGTDTQYF
DNA: TGTGCCAGCAGCCAAGGGGGACCGGGCACAGATACGCAGTATTTT

size: .
D: TRBD1
J: TRBJ1-5
V: TRBV19
CDR3: CASSTFGQGGNQPQHF
DNA: TGTGCCAGTAGTACATTTGGACAGGGAGGCAATCAGCCCCAGCATTTT

size: .
D: .
J: TRBJ2-1
V: TRBV18
CDR3: CASSPQQARSYNEQFF
DNA: TGTGCCAGCTCACCACAACAGGCCCGGTCCTACAATGAGCAGTTCTTC

size: .
D: .
J: TRBJ1-4
V: TRBV4-2
CDR3: CASSQEDRSATNEKLFF
DNA: TGTGCCAGCAGCCAAGAGGACAGAAGTGCAACTAATGAAAAACTGTTTTTT